The 25 T cell receptor beta chains given below trace back to one sample, sequenced in a study of T-cell memory formation after mild COVID-19. TCRdb reanalysed the 5' RACE reads using MiXCR and keeps one entry per CDR3 protein. The sample has about 560,000 distinct CDR3 sequences, roughly 22% seen once. Sequenced sample: PBMCs or a T cell subset sorted from them (not recorded which). These receptors all stem from an adult woman who had mild COVID-19 (a few samples of this study predate the infection). Cell type and time point are not known.

The chain recombines TRBV12-3 or TRBV12-4 with TRBJ1-1; 7 bases agree with TRBD1. The CDR3 contains 21 residues. Germline trimming cut 6 bases from V and 0 bases from J; bases unmatched to any gene: 25. CDR3: CASSSEDRLRYPKSMNTEAFF. For the CDR3, the DNA is TGTGCCAGCAGCTCCGAGGACAGGTTGAGATATCCCAAGTCTATGAACACTGAAGCTTTCTTT.

This clonotype was observed a few times. The chain uses TRBV7-9 and TRBJ2-3, with D possibly called TRBD1 or TRBD2 (5 bases each). V lost 6 bases to trimming and J lost 2 bases, with 15 bases between them. In germline, CDR1 is SEHNR, CDR2 FQNEAQ (reference sequence). The CDR3 sequence is 15 residues long. CDR3 residues: CASSFSGTPTDTQYF. CDR3 DNA sequence: TGTGCCAGCAGTTTCTCCGGGACCCCCACAGATACGCAGTATTTT. Together with reference TRBV7-9 and TRBJ2-3, the CDR3 gives the full variable domain: DTGVSQNPRHKITKRGQNVTFRCDPISEHNRLYWYRQTLGQGPEFLTYFQNEAQLEKSRLLSDRFSAERPKGSFSTLEIQRTEQGDSAMYLCASSFSGTPTDTQYFGPGTRLTVL.

The chain couples TRBV7-8 to TRBJ2-3, with TRBD1 identical over 7 bases. The CDR3 is made up of 15 amino acids. V was clipped by 4 bases and J by 2 bases; unmatched bases: 6. Per germline, CDR1 SGHVS and CDR2 FQNEAQ. The CDR3 DNA reads as TGTGCCAGCAGCTCTGGACAGGTACCCACAGATACGCAGTATTTT. It yields the protein CASSSGQVPTDTQYF. Looking up the rest from reference TRBV7-8 and TRBJ2-3 gives the full variable domain: GAGVSQSPRYKVAKRGQDVALRCDPISGHVSLFWYQQALGQGPEFLTYFQNEAQLDKSGLPSDRFFAERPEGSVSTLKIQRTQQEDSAVYLCASSSGQVPTDTQYFGPGTRLTVL.

The chain joins TRBV2 to TRBJ1-5; D call uncertain. The CDR3 has 13 amino acids. From germline, CDR1 is SNHLY and CDR2 FYNNEI. The V end lost 5 bases, the J end lost 6 bases, and 11 bases lay between the germline ends. The DNA for the CDR3 is TGTGCCAGCAGTCGGGAAGGTAGTCAGCCCCAGCATTTT. Its translation is CASSREGSQPQHF.

The V gene is TRBV15, the J gene TRBJ1-1; 11 bases align to TRBD1. CDR1 LNHNV and CDR2 YYDKDF come from the germline V gene (reference sequence). The CDR3 spans 16 residues. Losses at the gene ends were 1 base for V and 1 base for J; bases not matched to a gene: 2. For the CDR3, the DNA is TGTGCCACCAGCAGAGGGGACAGGGGGAGGAACACTGAAGCTTTCTTT. Translation: CATSRGDRGRNTEAFF. Full variable domain (remainder filled in from reference TRBV15 and TRBJ1-1): DAMVIQNPRYQVTQFGKPVTLSCSQTLNHNVMYWYQQKSSQAPKLLFHYYDKDFNNEADTPDNFQSRRPNTSFCFLDIRSPGLGDTAMYLCATSRGDRGRNTEAFFGQGTRLTVV.

J is TRBJ1-2 and V is TRBV30; D uncertain. Trimming left V 0 bases short and J 2 bases short, with 16 bases between. CDR1 and CDR2 from the germline V gene are GTSNPN and SVGIG (reference sequence). The CDR3 length is 16 residues. In nucleotides, the CDR3 is TGTGCCTGGAGTGTTTTCGGAGCCGGGCCCAACTATGGCTACACCTTC. Protein: CAWSVFGAGPNYGYTF.

V is TRBV19 and J is TRBJ1-1, with D perhaps matching TRBD1 (6 bases). The V and J ends lost 3 bases and 10 bases respectively, with 21 bases between them. Germline CDR1 and CDR2: LNHDA and SQIVND (reference sequence). The CDR3 has 15 residues. The CDR3: CASSMLQGSRRGAFF. The CDR3 DNA reads TGTGCCAGTAGTATGCTCCAGGGGTCGCGGAGGGGAGCTTTCTTT.

This clonotype was counted a few times. The CDR3 DNA is TGCAGCGTGGTCAGACAGGGGAGCTACGAGCAGTACTTC. Translation gives CSVVRQGSYEQYF. This chain connects TRBV29-1 to TRBJ2-7, with 8 bases lining up with TRBD1. There are 13 residues in the CDR3. Germline CDR1 SQVTM, CDR2 ANQGSEA. V was pared by 6 bases and J by 3 bases, with 7 bases of the junction left unmatched.

The CDR3 loop is CASSYGEFGGVATDTQYF. For the CDR3, the DNA is TGTGCCAGCAGTTACGGGGAATTTGGGGGGGTAGCGACAGATACGCAGTATTTT. The chain is built from TRBV6-5 and TRBJ2-3; 7 bases align to TRBD2. This CDR3 is built from 18 residues. The V gene's germline CDR1 is MNHEY and CDR2 SVGAGI. V was pared by 2 bases and J by 3 bases, with 14 bases of the junction left unmatched.

The chain links TRBV5-6 to TRBJ2-3; D gene uncertain. The CDR3 is 14 residues long. Germline-derived CDR1 and CDR2 are SGHDT and YYEEEE. The V end was cut by 2 bases, the J end by 5 bases, with 12 bases between. CDR3 amino acids: CASSLLPIEDTQYF. CDR3 bases: TGTGCCAGCAGCTTACTCCCCATTGAAGATACGCAGTATTTT.

This clonotype showed up just a few times. The chain joins TRBV30 to TRBJ2-7; D unclear. The germline V gene encodes CDR1 GTSNPN and CDR2 SVGIG (reference sequence). V shed 0 bases and J shed 4 bases, with 7 bases lying between them. The length of the CDR3 is 12 residues. In DNA, the CDR3 is TGTGCCTGGAGTGTGGTCGGGTACGAGCAGTACTTC. It yields the protein CAWSVVGYEQYF.

V usage is TRBV20-1 and J usage is TRBJ2-5; 12 bases agree with TRBD2. This CDR3 contains 19 residues. Unmatched junction bases numbered 15, after V lost 0 bases and J lost 4 bases. From germline, CDR1 is DFQATT and CDR2 SNEGSKA (reference sequence). As DNA, the CDR3 is TGCAGTGCTAGAGACCGTTTGTGGGCTAGCGGGAGGGGGAGAGAGACCCAGTACTTC. It translates to CSARDRLWASGRGRETQYF.

This chain connects TRBV14 to TRBJ1-2; D gene uncertain. Deletions cut 1 base from V and 1 base from J, with 4 bases between. The CDR3 consists of 13 residues. CDR1 is SGHDN and CDR2 is FVKESK in the germline V gene. The CDR3 sequence is CASSQARNYGYTF. The CDR3 DNA follows: TGTGCCAGCAGCCAAGCGCGTAACTATGGCTACACCTTC.

In its sample, this clonotype was seen once. V gene TRBV20-1 combines with J gene TRBJ2-7, with TRBD1 matching 7 bases. The ends lost 3 bases at V and 5 bases at J; junction bases unmatched: 7. The germline V gene encodes CDR1 DFQATT and CDR2 SNEGSKA (reference sequence). The length of the CDR3 is 13 residues. CDR3 region: CSASDDRVNEQYF. CDR3 DNA: TGCAGTGCTAGCGACGACAGGGTCAACGAGCAGTACTTC.

This clonotype was seen more than once but under ten times. The gene calls are TRBV19 and TRBJ2-7; TRBD2 matches 7 bases. This CDR3 is built from 17 residues. V was pared by 1 base and J by 2 bases, with 11 bases of the junction left unmatched. Germline lookup yields CDR1 LNHDA and CDR2 SQIVND (reference sequence). The CDR3 region has the DNA TGTGCCAGTAGTATAGGCACCGTTCGGGCGGGAGCCTACGAGCAGTACTTC. It is translated as CASSIGTVRAGAYEQYF.

CDR3 region: CATSDFEGFGFDEQFF. CDR3 DNA sequence: TGTGCCACCAGTGATTTTGAAGGGTTCGGATTTGATGAGCAGTTCTTC. The genes are TRBV24-1 and TRBJ2-1; D remains unclear. Trimming left V 1 base short and J 8 bases short, with 17 bases between. Germline CDR1 is KGHDR and CDR2 is SFDVKD. The CDR3 contains 16 residues.

The chain has TRBV20-1 and TRBJ1-1; D not resolved. With 3 bases removed from V and 3 bases from J, the gap between germline ends came to 8 bases. The germline gives CDR1 DFQATT, CDR2 SNEGSKA (reference sequence). The CDR3 has 12 amino acids. The CDR3 protein is CSARGGYTEAFF. The CDR3 nucleotides read TGCAGTGCTAGGGGAGGGTACACTGAAGCTTTCTTT.

This clonotype was picked up a small number of times. The chain recombines TRBV6-1 with TRBJ2-2; D unresolved. The germline V gene has CDR1 MNHNS and CDR2 SASEGT. Deletions cut 5 bases from V and 0 bases from J, with 10 bases between. The CDR3 has 15 residues. CDR3 DNA: TGTGCCAGCAGTCGCGGCAGATCGAACACCGGGGAGCTGTTTTTT. Its translation is CASSRGRSNTGELFF.

At least ten counts were recorded for this clonotype. The rearrangement links TRBV20-1 to TRBJ1-2; the D gene is possibly TRBD1 (5 bases). This CDR3 has 13 residues. V lost 6 bases to trimming and J lost 8 bases, with 19 bases between them. The germline CDR1 and CDR2 sequences are DFQATT and SNEGSKA (reference sequence). The CDR3 nucleotides are TGCAGTGCCACTGGGACCGTGCGGAAAGGCTACACCTTC. Translation gives CSATGTVRKGYTF.

This rearrangement joins TRBV29-1 to TRBJ2-1, with TRBD2 matching 9 bases. CDR3 length: 14 amino acids. Unmatched junction bases numbered 6, after V lost 5 bases and J lost 4 bases. Looked up from germline, CDR1 is SQVTM and CDR2 is ANQGSEA. For the CDR3, the DNA is TGCAGCGTTACCGGGACTAGCCTTTACAATGAGCAGTTCTTC. Translation: CSVTGTSLYNEQFF.

The rearrangement uses TRBV13 and TRBJ1-2; D perhaps matches TRBD1 (5 bases). Germline V gene sequence: CDR1 PRHDT, CDR2 FYEKMQ (reference sequence). This CDR3 region has 15 residues. V was pared by 4 bases and J by 3 bases, with 15 bases between. The CDR3 region has the DNA TGTGCCAGCAGCTGGGGGGTCCGAGAACACTATGGCTACACCTTC. It encodes CASSWGVREHYGYTF. The whole variable domain, remainder taken from reference TRBV13 and TRBJ1-2, is AAGVIQSPRHLIKEKRETATLKCYPIPRHDTVYWYQQGPGQDPQFLISFYEKMQSDKGSIPDRFSAQQFSDYHSELNMSSLELGDSALYFCASSWGVREHYGYTFGSGTRLTVV.

This rearrangement joins TRBV2 to TRBJ1-2; D is unclear. The germline V and J ends were trimmed by 3 bases and 14 bases, with 13 bases remaining between them. The length of the CDR3 is 11 residues. The germline gives CDR1 SNHLY, CDR2 FYNNEI. The CDR3 DNA is TGTGCCAGCAGTGAGGGCCGCCGCGGGACCTTC. Encoded protein: CASSEGRRGTF.

This clonotype was seen a handful of times. One end of the junction fails to match germline, which may point to a read error. The chain joins TRBV7-9 to TRBJ2-7; D is ambiguous. This CDR3 contains 11 residues. Germline CDR1 and CDR2: SEHNR and FQNEAQ (reference sequence). The CDR3 reads CASSLASEVHF. CDR3 bases: TGTGCCAGCAGCTTAGCTTCCGAAGTACACTTC.

This clonotype came up a few times. The V and J genes are TRBV2 and TRBJ2-3; 10 nucleotides line up with TRBD2. Per the germline V gene, CDR1 is SNHLY and CDR2 is FYNNEI. The CDR3 loop spans 17 amino acids. V lost 0 bases to trimming and J lost 3 bases; unmatched junction nucleotides: 6. This CDR3 reads CASSEAPSGGSTDTQYF. The CDR3 DNA follows: TGTGCCAGCAGTGAAGCGCCTAGCGGGGGCTCGACAGATACGCAGTATTTT.

The rearrangement links TRBV20-1 to TRBJ1-2; D possibly corresponds to TRBD1 (6 bases). The CDR3 extends over 11 amino acids. Trimming removed 4 bases from V and 8 bases from J, with 11 bases in between. Per germline, CDR1 DFQATT and CDR2 SNEGSKA (reference sequence). The chain's CDR3 is CSATPGQGYTF. The CDR3 DNA sequence: TGCAGTGCTACTCCGGGACAAGGCTACACCTTC.